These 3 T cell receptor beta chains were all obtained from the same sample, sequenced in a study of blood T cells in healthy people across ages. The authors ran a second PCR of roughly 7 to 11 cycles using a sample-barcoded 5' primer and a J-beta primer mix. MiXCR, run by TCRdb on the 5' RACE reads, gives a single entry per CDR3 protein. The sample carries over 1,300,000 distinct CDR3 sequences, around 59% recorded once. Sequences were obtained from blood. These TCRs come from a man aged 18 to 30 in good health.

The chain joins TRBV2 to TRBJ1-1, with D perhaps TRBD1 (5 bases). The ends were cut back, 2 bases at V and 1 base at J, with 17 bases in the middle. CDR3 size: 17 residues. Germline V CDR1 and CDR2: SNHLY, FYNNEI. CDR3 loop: CASSENLFGATNTEAFF. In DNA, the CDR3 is TGTGCCAGCAGTGAAAATCTGTTTGGGGCCACGAACACTGAAGCTTTCTTT.

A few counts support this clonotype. In DNA form, the CDR3 reads TGTGCCAGCAGCCTCATAGCGGGGGTGAGCTCTGGGGCCAACGTCCTGACTTTC. It is translated as CASSLIAGVSSGANVLTF. This rearrangement joins TRBV7-9 to TRBJ2-6, with 9 bases lining up with TRBD2. CDR3 length: 18 residues. Germline CDR1 and CDR2: SEHNR and FQNEAQ (reference sequence). V lost 5 bases and J lost 0; bases outside the gene matches: 8.

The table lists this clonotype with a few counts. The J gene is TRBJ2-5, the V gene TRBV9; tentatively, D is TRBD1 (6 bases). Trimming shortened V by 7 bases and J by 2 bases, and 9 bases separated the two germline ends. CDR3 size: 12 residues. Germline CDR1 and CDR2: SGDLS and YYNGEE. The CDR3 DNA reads TGTGCCAGCCAGGGACAACAAGAGACCCAGTACTTC. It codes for CASQGQQETQYF.